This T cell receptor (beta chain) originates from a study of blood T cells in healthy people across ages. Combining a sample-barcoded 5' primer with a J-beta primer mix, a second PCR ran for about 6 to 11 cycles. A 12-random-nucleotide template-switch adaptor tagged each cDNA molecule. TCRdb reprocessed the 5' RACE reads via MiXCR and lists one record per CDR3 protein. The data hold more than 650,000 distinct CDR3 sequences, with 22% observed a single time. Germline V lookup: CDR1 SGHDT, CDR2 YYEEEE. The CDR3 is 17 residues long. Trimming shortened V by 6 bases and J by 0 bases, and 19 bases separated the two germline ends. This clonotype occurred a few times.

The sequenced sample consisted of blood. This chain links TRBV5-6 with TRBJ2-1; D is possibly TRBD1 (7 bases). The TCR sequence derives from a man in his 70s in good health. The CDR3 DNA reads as TGTGCCAGCACCAGGACAGGACTACTGAGCTCCTACAATGAGCAGTTCTTC. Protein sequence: CASTRTGLLSSYNEQFF.